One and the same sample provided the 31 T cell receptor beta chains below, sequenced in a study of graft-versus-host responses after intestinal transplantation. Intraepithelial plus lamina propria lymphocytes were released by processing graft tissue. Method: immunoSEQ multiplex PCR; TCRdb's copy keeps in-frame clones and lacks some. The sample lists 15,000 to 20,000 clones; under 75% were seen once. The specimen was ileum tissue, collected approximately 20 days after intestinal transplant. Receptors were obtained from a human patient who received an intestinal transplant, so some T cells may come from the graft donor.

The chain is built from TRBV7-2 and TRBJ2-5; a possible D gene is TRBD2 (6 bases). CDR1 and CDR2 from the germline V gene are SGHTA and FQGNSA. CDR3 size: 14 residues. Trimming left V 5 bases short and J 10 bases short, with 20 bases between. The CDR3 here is CASSLPGTPRDQYF. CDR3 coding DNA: TGTGCCAGCAGCCTCCCCGGGACTCCTCGCGACCAGTACTTC.

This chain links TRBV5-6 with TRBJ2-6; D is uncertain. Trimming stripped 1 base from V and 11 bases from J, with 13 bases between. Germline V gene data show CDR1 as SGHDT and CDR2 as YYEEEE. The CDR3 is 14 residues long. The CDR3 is CASSLNLFLDVLTF. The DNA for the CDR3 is TGTGCCAGCAGCTTGAACCTGTTTTTAGACGTCCTGACTTTC. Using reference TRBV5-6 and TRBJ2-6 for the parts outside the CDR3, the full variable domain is DAGVTQSPTHLIKTRGQQVTLRCSPKSGHDTVSWYQQALGQGPQFIFQYYEEEERQRGNFPDRFSGHQFPNYSSELNVNALLLGDSALYLCASSLNLFLDVLTFGAGSRLTVL.

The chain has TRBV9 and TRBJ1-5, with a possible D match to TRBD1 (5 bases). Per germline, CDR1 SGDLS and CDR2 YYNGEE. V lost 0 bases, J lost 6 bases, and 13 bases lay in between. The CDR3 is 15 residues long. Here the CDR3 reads CASSVGGGVTQPQHF. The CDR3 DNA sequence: TGTGCCAGCAGCGTAGGGGGGGGAGTAACTCAGCCCCAGCATTTT.

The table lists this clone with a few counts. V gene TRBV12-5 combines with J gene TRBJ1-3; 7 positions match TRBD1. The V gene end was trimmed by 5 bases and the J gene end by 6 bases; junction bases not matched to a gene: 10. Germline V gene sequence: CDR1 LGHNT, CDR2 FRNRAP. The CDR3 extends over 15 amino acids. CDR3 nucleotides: TGTGCTAGTGGTGCCTGGACAGGCCGTCCAAACACCATATATTTT. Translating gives CASGAWTGRPNTIYF.

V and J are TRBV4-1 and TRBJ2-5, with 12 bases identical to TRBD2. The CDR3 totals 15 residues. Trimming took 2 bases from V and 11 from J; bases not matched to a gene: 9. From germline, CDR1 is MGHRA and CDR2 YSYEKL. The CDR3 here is CASSQSRLTSGSQYF. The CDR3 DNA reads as TGCGCCAGCAGCCAATCAAGATTGACTAGCGGGAGTCAGTACTTC.

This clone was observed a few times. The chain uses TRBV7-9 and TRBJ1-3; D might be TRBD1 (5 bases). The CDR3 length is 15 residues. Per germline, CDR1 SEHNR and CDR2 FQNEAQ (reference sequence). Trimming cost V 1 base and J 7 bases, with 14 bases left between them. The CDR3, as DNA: TGTGCCAGCAGCTTAGTCCAGGGAGGGACGAACACCATATATTTT. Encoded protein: CASSLVQGGTNTIYF.

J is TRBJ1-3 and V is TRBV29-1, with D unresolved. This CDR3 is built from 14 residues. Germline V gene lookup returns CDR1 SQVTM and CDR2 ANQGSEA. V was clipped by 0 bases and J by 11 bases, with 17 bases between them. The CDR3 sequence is CSVEEGYGGFPIYF. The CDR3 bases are TGCAGCGTTGAAGAAGGGTACGGAGGGTTCCCCATATATTTT.

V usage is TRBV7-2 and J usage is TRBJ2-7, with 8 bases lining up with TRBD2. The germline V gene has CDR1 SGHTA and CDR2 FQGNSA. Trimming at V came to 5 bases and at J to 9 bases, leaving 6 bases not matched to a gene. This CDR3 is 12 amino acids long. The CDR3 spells CASSPGGRTQYF. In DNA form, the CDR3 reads TGTGCCAGCAGCCCGGGGGGGCGTACGCAGTACTTC.

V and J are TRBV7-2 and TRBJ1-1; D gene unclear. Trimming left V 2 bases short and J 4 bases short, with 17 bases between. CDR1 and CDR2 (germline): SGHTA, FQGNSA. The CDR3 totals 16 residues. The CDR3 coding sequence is TGTGCCAGCAGCTTAACCCTCGGCCTTCGAGGCACTGAAGCTTTCTTT. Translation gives CASSLTLGLRGTEAFF.

CDR3 sequence reads: CASSQAQWDFYNEQFF. In DNA, the CDR3 is TGTGCCAGCAGCCAAGCCCAATGGGACTTCTACAATGAGCAGTTCTTC. The V and J genes are TRBV4-2 and TRBJ2-1, with D possibly being TRBD2 (6 bases). Germline values: CDR1 LGHNA, CDR2 YNFKEQ. CDR3 length: 16 residues. Between the trimmed V and J ends, which lost 1 base and 3 bases, there was a span of 13 bases.

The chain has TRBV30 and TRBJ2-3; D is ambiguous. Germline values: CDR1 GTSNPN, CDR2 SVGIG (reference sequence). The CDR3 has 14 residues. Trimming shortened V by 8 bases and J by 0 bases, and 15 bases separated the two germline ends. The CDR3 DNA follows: TGTGCCATACACAAGTTGAGGAGCACAGATACGCAGTATTTT. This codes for CAIHKLRSTDTQYF.

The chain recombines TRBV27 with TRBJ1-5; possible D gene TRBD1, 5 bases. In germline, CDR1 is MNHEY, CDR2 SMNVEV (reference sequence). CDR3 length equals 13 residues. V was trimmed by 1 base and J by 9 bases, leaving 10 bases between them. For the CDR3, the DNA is TGTGCCAGCAGTTTATGGGGCTCCGGGCCCCAGCATTTT. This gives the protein CASSLWGSGPQHF.

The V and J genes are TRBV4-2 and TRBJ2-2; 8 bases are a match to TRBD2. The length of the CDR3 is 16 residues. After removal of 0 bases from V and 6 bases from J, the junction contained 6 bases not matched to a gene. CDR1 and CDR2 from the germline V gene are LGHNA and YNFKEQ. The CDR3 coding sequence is TGTGCCAGCAGCCAAGATGGAGCGGGAGAGGCCGGGGAGCTGTTTTTT. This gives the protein CASSQDGAGEAGELFF.

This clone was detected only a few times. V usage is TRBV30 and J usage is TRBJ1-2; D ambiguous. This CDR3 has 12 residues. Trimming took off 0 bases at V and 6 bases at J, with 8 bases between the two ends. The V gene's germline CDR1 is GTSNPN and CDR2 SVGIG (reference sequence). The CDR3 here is CAWSVYQNGYTF. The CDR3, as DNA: TGTGCCTGGAGTGTATACCAGAATGGCTACACCTTC.

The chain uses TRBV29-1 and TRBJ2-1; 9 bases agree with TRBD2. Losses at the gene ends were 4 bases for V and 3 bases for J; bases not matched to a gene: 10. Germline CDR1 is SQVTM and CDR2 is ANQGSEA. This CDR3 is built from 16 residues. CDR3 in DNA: TGCAGCGTTGGTAGCGGGGGCTTTTTGGTCTACAATGAGCAGTTCTTC. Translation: CSVGSGGFLVYNEQFF.

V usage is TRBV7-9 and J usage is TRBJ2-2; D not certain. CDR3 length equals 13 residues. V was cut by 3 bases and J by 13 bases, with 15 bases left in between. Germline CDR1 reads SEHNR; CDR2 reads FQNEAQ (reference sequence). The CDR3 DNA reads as TGTGCCAGCAGCTTTTTTCTTGAGCCACGGCTGTTTTTT. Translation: CASSFFLEPRLFF.

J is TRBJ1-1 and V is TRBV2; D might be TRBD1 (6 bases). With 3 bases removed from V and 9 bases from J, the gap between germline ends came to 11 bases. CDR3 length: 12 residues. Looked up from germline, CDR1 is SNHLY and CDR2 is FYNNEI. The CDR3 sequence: CASSDLDRKAFF. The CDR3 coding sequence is TGTGCCAGCAGTGACCTCGACAGGAAAGCTTTCTTT.

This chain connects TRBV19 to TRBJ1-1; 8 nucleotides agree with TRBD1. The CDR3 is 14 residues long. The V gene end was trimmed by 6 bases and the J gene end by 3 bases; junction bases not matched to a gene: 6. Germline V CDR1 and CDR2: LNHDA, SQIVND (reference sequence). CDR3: CASRQGASDTEAFF. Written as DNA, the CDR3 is TGTGCCAGTAGGCAGGGGGCCTCGGACACTGAAGCTTTCTTT.

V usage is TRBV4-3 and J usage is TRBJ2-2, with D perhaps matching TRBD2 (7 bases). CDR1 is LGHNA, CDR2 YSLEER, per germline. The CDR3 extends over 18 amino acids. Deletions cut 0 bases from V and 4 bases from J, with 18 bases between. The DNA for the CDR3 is TGCGCCAGCAGCCAAGAAGTCTCGGGGGGCTGGCGCACCGGGGAGCTGTTTTTT. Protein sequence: CASSQEVSGGWRTGELFF.

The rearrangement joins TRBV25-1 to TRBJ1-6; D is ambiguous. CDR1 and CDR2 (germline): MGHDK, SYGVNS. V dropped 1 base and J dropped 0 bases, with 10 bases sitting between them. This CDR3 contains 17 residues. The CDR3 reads CASSEFPLSSYNSPLHF. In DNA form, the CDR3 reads TGTGCCAGCAGTGAATTTCCCCTTAGCTCCTATAATTCACCCCTCCACTTT.

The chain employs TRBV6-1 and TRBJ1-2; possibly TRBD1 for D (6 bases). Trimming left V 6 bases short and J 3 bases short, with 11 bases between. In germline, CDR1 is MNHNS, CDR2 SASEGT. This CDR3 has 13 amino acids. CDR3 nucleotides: TGTGCCAGCAGCCAAACAGGGTACTATGGCTACACCTTC. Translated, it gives CASSQTGYYGYTF.

CDR3 protein: CASSVTSGGATDTQYF. CDR3 nucleotide sequence: TGTGCCAGCAGCGTAACTAGCGGGGGGGCCACAGATACGCAGTATTTT. V and J are TRBV9 and TRBJ2-3, with TRBD2 identical over 13 bases. There are 16 residues in the CDR3. Germline V gene lookup returns CDR1 SGDLS and CDR2 YYNGEE. V gave up 1 base and J gave up 2 bases; unmatched junction bases: 1.

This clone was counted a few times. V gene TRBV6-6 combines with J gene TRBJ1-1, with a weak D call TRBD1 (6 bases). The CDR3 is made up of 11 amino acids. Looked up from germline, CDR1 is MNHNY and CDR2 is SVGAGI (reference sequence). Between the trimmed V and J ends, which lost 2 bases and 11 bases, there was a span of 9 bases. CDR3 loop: CASSYATGAFF. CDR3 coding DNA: TGTGCCAGCAGTTACGCCACAGGGGCTTTCTTT.

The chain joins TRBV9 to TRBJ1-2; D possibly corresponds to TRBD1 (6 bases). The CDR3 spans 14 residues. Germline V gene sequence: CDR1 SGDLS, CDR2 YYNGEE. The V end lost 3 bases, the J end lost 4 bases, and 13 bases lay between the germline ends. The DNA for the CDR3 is TGTGCCAGCAGCGGACTTGGACAGACCTATGGCTACACCTTC. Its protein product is CASSGLGQTYGYTF.

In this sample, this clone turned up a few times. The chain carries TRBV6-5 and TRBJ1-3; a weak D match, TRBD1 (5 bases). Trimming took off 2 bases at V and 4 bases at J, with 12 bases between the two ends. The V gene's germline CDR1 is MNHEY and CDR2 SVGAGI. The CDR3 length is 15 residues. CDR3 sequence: CASSYAWTSGNTIYF. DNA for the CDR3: TGTGCCAGCAGTTACGCCTGGACAAGCGGAAACACCATATATTTT.

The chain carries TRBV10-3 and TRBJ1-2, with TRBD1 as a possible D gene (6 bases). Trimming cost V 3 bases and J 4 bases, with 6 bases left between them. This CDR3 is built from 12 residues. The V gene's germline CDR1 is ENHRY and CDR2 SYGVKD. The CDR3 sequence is CAISEGGYGYTF. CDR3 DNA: TGTGCCATCAGTGAAGGGGGCTATGGCTACACCTTC.

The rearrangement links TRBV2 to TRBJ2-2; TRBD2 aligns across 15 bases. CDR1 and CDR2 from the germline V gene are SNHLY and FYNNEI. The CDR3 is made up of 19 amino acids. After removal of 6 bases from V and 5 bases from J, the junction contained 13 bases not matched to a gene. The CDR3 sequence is CASRSTGGLAGGRTGELFF. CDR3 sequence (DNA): TGTGCCAGCAGGTCAACGGGGGGACTAGCGGGAGGTAGAACCGGGGAGCTGTTTTTT.

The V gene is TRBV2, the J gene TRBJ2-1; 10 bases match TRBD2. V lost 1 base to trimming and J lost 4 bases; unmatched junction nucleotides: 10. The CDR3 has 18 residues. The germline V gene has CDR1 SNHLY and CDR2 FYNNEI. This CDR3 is CASSEVFRLAGEYNEQFF. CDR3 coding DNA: TGTGCCAGCAGTGAAGTCTTTCGGCTAGCGGGAGAGTACAATGAGCAGTTCTTC.

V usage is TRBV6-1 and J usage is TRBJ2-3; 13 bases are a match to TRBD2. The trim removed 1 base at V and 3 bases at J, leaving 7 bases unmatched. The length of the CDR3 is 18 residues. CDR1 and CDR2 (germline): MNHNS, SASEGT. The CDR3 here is CASSEELAGGPRTDTQYF. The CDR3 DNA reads TGTGCCAGCAGTGAAGAACTAGCGGGAGGGCCGAGGACAGATACGCAGTATTTT.

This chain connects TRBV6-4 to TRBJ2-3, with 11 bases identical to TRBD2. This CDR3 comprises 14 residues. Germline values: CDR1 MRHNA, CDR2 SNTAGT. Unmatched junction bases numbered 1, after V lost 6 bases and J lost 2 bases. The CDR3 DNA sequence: TGTGCCAGCAGGACTAGCGGGGACACAGATACGCAGTATTTT. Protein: CASRTSGDTDTQYF.

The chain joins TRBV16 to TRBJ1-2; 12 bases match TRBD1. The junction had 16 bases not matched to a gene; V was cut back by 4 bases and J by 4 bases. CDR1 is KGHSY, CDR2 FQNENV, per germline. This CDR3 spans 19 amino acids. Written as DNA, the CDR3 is TGTGCCAGCAGCCTTCAATTGAGGGACAGGGGGCGCTTAGCCTATGGCTACACCTTC. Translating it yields CASSLQLRDRGRLAYGYTF.